These T cell receptor beta chains were read from a single sample in a study of blood T cell repertoires in COVID-19. Sequencing used immunoSEQ multiplex PCR; TCRdb keeps in-frame clones, though not all of them. This table holds 130,000 to 150,000 clones, 80% to 90% found once. Sequencing input: PBMCs or T cells enriched from blood (not recorded which). Receptors were obtained from a man in his fifties or sixties who had recovered from COVID-19. Each CDR3 is given with its conserved first and last residue. A D gene is named only where the DNA matches it firmly. Size tells how often a clone was seen (once, few, many) or the class of an expanded clone, and some rows leave it out.

J gene	clone size	D gene	V gene	CDR3 protein	CDR3 DNA
TRBJ2-7	NA	NA	TRBV28	CASSLVNSYEQYF	TGTGCCAGCAGTTTAGTTAACTCCTACGAGCAGTACTTC
TRBJ2-6	NA	NA	TRBV10-2	CASQRDSGANVLTF	TGCGCCAGCCAGCGAGACTCTGGGGCCAACGTCCTGACTTTC
TRBJ1-5	NA	TRBD1	TRBV5-6	CASSGTGQGEPQHF	TGTGCCAGCAGCGGAACGGGACAGGGAGAGCCCCAGCATTTT
TRBJ1-5	NA	NA	TRBV4-1	CASSPTWRVDQPQHF	TGCGCCAGCAGTCCAACATGGAGGGTGGATCAGCCCCAGCATTTT
TRBJ1-1	NA	NA	TRBV9	CASSVVANTEAFF	TGTGCCAGCAGCGTAGTGGCAAACACTGAAGCTTTCTTT
TRBJ2-5	NA	NA	TRBV20-1	CSANRQETQYF	TGCAGTGCTAACAGGCAAGAGACCCAGTACTTC
TRBJ2-7	NA	NA	TRBV5-5	CASSLSRTYEQYF	TGTGCCAGCAGCTTGAGCAGGACCTACGAGCAGTACTTC
TRBJ1-5	NA	TRBD1	TRBV28	CASSRDRGKPQHF	TGTGCCAGCAGCCGGGACAGGGGAAAGCCCCAGCATTTT
TRBJ2-5	NA	TRBD1	TRBV18	CASSQPRGTQETQYF	TGTGCCAGCTCACAGCCCAGGGGGACCCAAGAGACCCAGTACTTC
TRBJ2-1	NA	NA	TRBV29-1	CSVERMGHEQFF	TGCAGCGTTGAGAGGATGGGGCATGAGCAGTTCTTC
TRBJ1-6	NA	NA	TRBV2	CASRDTGKFSPLHF	TGTGCCAGCAGGGACACCGGAAAATTTTCACCCCTCCACTTT
TRBJ2-3	once	NA	TRBV27	CASSSKTATAQYF	TGTGCCAGCAGTTCGAAGACAGCAACGGCGCAGTATTTT
TRBJ1-2	NA	TRBD1	TRBV19	CASSPGGTGGYTF	TGTGCCAGTAGCCCAGGGGGGACGGGTGGCTACACCTTC
TRBJ1-1	NA	NA	TRBV7-3	CASSPLTTGNTEAFF	TGTGCCAGCAGCCCACTTACGACAGGGAACACTGAAGCTTTCTTT
TRBJ1-1	NA	TRBD1	TRBV5-1	CASSLVQGAIEAFF	TGCGCCAGCAGCTTGGTCCAGGGGGCTATTGAAGCTTTCTTT
TRBJ1-5	NA	TRBD1	TRBV6-5	CASRATGGDQPQHF	TGTGCCAGCAGGGCTACAGGGGGCGATCAGCCCCAGCATTTT